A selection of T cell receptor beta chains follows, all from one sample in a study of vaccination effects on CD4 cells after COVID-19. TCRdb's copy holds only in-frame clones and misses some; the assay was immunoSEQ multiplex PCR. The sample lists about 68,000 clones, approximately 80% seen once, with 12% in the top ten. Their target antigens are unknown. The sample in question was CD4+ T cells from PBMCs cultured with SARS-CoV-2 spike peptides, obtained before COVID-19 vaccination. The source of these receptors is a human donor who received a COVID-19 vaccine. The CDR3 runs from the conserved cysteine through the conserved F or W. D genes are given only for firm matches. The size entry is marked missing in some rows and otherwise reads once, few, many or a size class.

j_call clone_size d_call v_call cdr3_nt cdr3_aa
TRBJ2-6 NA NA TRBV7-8 TGTGCCAGCAGCTTAGTGAACGGGGCCAACGTCCTGACTTTC CASSLVNGANVLTF
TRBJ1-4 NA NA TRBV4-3 TGCGCCAGCAGCCCCCGGACAAATGAAAAACTGTTTTTT CASSPRTNEKLFF
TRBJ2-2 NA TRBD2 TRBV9 TGTGCCAGCAGCGCAAGACTAGCGGGGGGGGGTATCATCGGGGAGCTGTTTTTT CASSARLAGGGIIGELFF
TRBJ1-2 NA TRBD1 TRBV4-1 TGCGCCAGCAGCCAAGACGGGACAGGGTACTATGGCTACACCTTC CASSQDGTGYYGYTF
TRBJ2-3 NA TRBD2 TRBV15 TGTGCCACCAGCAGAGATAGCGGGAGGCCGTATTTT CATSRDSGRPYF
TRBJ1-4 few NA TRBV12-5 TGTGCTAGTGGTTTCACTAATGAAAAACTGTTTTTT CASGFTNEKLFF
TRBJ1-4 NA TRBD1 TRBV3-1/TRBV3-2 TGTGCCAGCAGACTAGAGACAGGGGGGAATGAAAAACTGTTTTTT CASRLETGGNEKLFF
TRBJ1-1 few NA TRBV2 TGTGCCAGCAGGGGATGGAACACTGAAGCTTTCTTT CASRGWNTEAFF
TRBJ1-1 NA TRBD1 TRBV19 TGTGCCAGCCGCCGGGACAGGGGGTTCTTGAACACTGAAGCTTTCTTT CASRRDRGFLNTEAFF
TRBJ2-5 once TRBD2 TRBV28 TGTGCCAGCAGCCTACTAGCGGGGGGGCAAGAGACCCAGTACTTC CASSLLAGGQETQYF
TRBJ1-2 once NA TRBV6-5 TGTGCCAGCAGCGCCGGGGGGTTCTATGGCTACACCTTC CASSAGGFYGYTF
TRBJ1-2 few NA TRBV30 TGTGCCTGGAGTGTTCCTAACTATGGCTACACCTTC CAWSVPNYGYTF
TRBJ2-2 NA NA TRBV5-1 TGCGCCAGCAGCTTAAACACCGGGGAGCTGTTTTTT CASSLNTGELFF
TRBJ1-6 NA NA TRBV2 TGTGCCAGCACCCTATTGGGGGGCCCAAATAATTCACCCCTCCACTTT CASTLLGGPNNSPLHF
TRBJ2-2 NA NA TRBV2 TGTGCCAGCAGTGAAGCGCCAGACCCCGGGGAGCTGTTTTTT CASSEAPDPGELFF
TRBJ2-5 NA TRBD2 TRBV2 TGTGCCAGCAGGCTACTAGCGGGGGTTGAGACCCAGTACTTC CASRLLAGVETQYF
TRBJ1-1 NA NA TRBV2 TGTGCCAGCAGTGAAGGCTCGGGGACTGAAGCTTTCTTT CASSEGSGTEAFF
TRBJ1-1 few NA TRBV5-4 TGTGCCAGCAGCCTACAGGGAACGAACACTGAAGCTTTCTTT CASSLQGTNTEAFF
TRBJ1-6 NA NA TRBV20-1 TGCAGTGCTAGTAGCGGACAAACGGAAAGTTTTAATTCACCCCTCCACTTT CSASSGQTESFNSPLHF
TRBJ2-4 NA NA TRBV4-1 TGCGCCAGCAGCCCCAGGTCCTGGGCCAAAAACATTCAGTACTTC CASSPRSWAKNIQYF
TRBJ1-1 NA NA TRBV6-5 TGTGCCAGCAGTCGCGGGGTAGACACTGAAGCTTTCTTT CASSRGVDTEAFF
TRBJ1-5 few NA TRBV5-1 TGCGCCAGCAGCTTGGCAGGGGAAGGCAATCAGCCCCAGCATTTT CASSLAGEGNQPQHF
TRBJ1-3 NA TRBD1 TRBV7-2 TGTGCCAGCAGCTTAGCAGGGGGCGCTTCTGGAAACACCATATATTTT CASSLAGGASGNTIYF
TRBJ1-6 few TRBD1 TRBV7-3 TGTGCCAGCAGCTTAGGGACAGGTAGCTCACCCCTCCACTTT CASSLGTGSSPLHF
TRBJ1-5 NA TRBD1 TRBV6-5 TGTGCCAGCAGTTGGACAGGGGGAAGCAATCAGCCCCAGCATTTT CASSWTGGSNQPQHF